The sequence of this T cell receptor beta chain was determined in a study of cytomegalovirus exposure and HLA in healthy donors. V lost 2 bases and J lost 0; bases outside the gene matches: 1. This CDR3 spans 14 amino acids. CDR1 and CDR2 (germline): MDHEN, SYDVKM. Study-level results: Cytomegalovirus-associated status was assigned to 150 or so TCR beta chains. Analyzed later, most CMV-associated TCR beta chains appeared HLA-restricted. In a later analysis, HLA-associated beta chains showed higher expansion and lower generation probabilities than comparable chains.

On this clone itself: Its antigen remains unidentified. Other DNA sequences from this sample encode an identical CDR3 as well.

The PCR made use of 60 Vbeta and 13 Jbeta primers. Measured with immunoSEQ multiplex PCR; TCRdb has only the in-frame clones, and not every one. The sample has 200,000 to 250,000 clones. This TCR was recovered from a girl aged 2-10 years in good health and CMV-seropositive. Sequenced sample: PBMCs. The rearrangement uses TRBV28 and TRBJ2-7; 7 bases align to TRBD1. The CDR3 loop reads CASSLPGGSYEQYF. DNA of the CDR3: TGTGCCAGCAGTTTACCAGGGGGCTCCTACGAGCAGTACTTC.